These T cell receptor beta chains were read from a single sample in a study of cytomegalovirus exposure and HLA in healthy donors. Some clones are missing from TCRdb's copy, which holds only in-frame ones; the method was immunoSEQ multiplex PCR. The sample holds roughly 100,000 clones, 71% seen once. Input material: PBMCs. The source of these receptors is a female donor in good health and CMV-seronegative. CDR3s include the opening cysteine and the closing phenylalanine or tryptophan. Fields, in order: clone size, V gene, J gene, D gene, CDR3 DNA, CDR3 protein. A D gene is named only where the DNA matches it firmly. Expanded clones get a size class; other rows say once, few or many, or leave the size out.

abundance: NA; v_gene: TRBV11-2; j_gene: TRBJ1-3; d_gene: NA; CDR3nt: TGTGCCAGCAGCTTAGATCCCAGCAGGGCTGGAAACACCATATATTTT; CDR3aa: CASSLDPSRAGNTIYF
abundance: few; v_gene: TRBV29-1; j_gene: TRBJ2-6; d_gene: NA; CDR3nt: TGCAGCGTTGATGCCCAGGTCTCTGGGGCCAACGTCCTGACTTTC; CDR3aa: CSVDAQVSGANVLTF
abundance: NA; v_gene: TRBV5-4; j_gene: TRBJ1-5; d_gene: NA; CDR3nt: TGTGCCAGCAGCTTGTTCGGGGATCAGCCCCAGCATTTT; CDR3aa: CASSLFGDQPQHF
abundance: few; v_gene: TRBV11-2; j_gene: TRBJ1-1; d_gene: NA; CDR3nt: TGTGCCAGCAGTGCCGAGGGACAAACGAACACTGAAGCTTTCTTT; CDR3aa: CASSAEGQTNTEAFF
abundance: NA; v_gene: TRBV29-1; j_gene: TRBJ2-7; d_gene: TRBD1; CDR3nt: TGCAGCGTCGTAGGGGGCCAGTGGACCTACGAGCAGTACTTC; CDR3aa: CSVVGGQWTYEQYF
abundance: NA; v_gene: TRBV9; j_gene: TRBJ2-5; d_gene: TRBD2; CDR3nt: TGTGCCAGCAGCGTAGGTGGGGGGGGTCAAGAGACCCAGTACTTC; CDR3aa: CASSVGGGGQETQYF
abundance: NA; v_gene: TRBV27; j_gene: TRBJ2-7; d_gene: TRBD1; CDR3nt: TGTGCCAGCCACTCTCCGGGACAGGGGGCCTACGAGCAGTACTTC; CDR3aa: CASHSPGQGAYEQYF
abundance: once; v_gene: TRBV5-4; j_gene: TRBJ2-7; d_gene: TRBD1; CDR3nt: TGTGCCAGCAGCTTCGGACAGGCGAACTACGAGCAGTACTTC; CDR3aa: CASSFGQANYEQYF
abundance: few; v_gene: TRBV5-4; j_gene: TRBJ2-1; d_gene: TRBD2; CDR3nt: TGTGCCAGCAGCTTCGGGAGCGGGAGGGAATACAATGAGCAGTTCTTC; CDR3aa: CASSFGSGREYNEQFF
abundance: NA; v_gene: TRBV27; j_gene: TRBJ2-1; d_gene: NA; CDR3nt: TGTGCCAGCAGTTTAGTTGGCCAGGGGATTGGGATGGACAATGAGCAGTTCTTC; CDR3aa: CASSLVGQGIGMDNEQFF
abundance: few; v_gene: TRBV10-1; j_gene: TRBJ2-5; d_gene: TRBD1; CDR3nt: TGCGCCAGCAGTGAGTCGGGGGACAGGGGAAGCCAGTACTTC; CDR3aa: CASSESGDRGSQYF
abundance: NA; v_gene: TRBV7-2; j_gene: TRBJ2-2; d_gene: NA; CDR3nt: TGTGCCAGCAGCGAGTTGGTCGCGCGCGAAGAGCTGTTTTTT; CDR3aa: CASSELVAREELFF
abundance: NA; v_gene: TRBV5-1; j_gene: TRBJ2-3; d_gene: NA; CDR3nt: TGCGCCAGCAGCTTGAGGGGGAGTGGGGTCACAGATACGCAGTATTTT; CDR3aa: CASSLRGSGVTDTQYF
abundance: once; v_gene: TRBV11-2; j_gene: TRBJ1-2; d_gene: NA; CDR3nt: TGTGCCAGCAGCCCCGGTGAGGGGGTGGTTTATGGCTACACCTTC; CDR3aa: CASSPGEGVVYGYTF
abundance: NA; v_gene: TRBV9; j_gene: TRBJ2-3; d_gene: TRBD2; CDR3nt: TGTGCCAGCAGCCCCCCGGGACTAGCGGGACAAAATACGCAGTATTTT; CDR3aa: CASSPPGLAGQNTQYF
abundance: many; v_gene: TRBV5-5; j_gene: TRBJ2-7; d_gene: NA; CDR3nt: TGTGCCAGCAGACAGACAGGAACCTACGAGCAGTACTTC; CDR3aa: CASRQTGTYEQYF
abundance: once; v_gene: TRBV5-1; j_gene: TRBJ2-2; d_gene: TRBD2; CDR3nt: TGCGCCAGCAGCCCGGGACTAGCGGGAGTTCCGGGCGGGGAGCTGTTTTTT; CDR3aa: CASSPGLAGVPGGELFF
abundance: NA; v_gene: TRBV5-1; j_gene: TRBJ1-1; d_gene: NA; CDR3nt: TGCGCCAGCAGCTCCGATAGTAACACTGAAGCTTTCTTT; CDR3aa: CASSSDSNTEAFF
abundance: few; v_gene: TRBV28; j_gene: TRBJ1-2; d_gene: NA; CDR3nt: TGTGCCAGCAGTGCTCTTCTAGAGGTCTCCACCTTC; CDR3aa: CASSALLEVSTF
abundance: once; v_gene: TRBV10-3; j_gene: TRBJ2-7; d_gene: TRBD1; CDR3nt: TGTGCCATCAGTGACTGGGTTGACAGGGGAGTCTACGAGCAGTACTTC; CDR3aa: CAISDWVDRGVYEQYF
abundance: few; v_gene: TRBV27; j_gene: TRBJ1-3; d_gene: NA; CDR3nt: TGTGCCAGCAGTAGTGGACACTCTGGAAACACCATATATTTT; CDR3aa: CASSSGHSGNTIYF
abundance: NA; v_gene: TRBV4-2; j_gene: TRBJ2-1; d_gene: TRBD2; CDR3nt: TGTGCCAGCAGCCAAGATGGTCGGCGGGAGGCCATTTCCTACAATGAGCAGTTCTTC; CDR3aa: CASSQDGRREAISYNEQFF
abundance: NA; v_gene: TRBV9; j_gene: TRBJ1-4; d_gene: TRBD1; CDR3nt: TGTGCCAGCAGCGCCACCGGGACAGGGACTGAAAAACTGTTTTTT; CDR3aa: CASSATGTGTEKLFF
abundance: NA; v_gene: TRBV30; j_gene: TRBJ1-4; d_gene: TRBD1; CDR3nt: TGTGCCTGGGCGACAGGGTTCAGGGAAAAACTGTTTTTT; CDR3aa: CAWATGFREKLFF
abundance: NA; v_gene: TRBV6-5; j_gene: TRBJ2-1; d_gene: TRBD2; CDR3nt: TGTGCCAGCGACCGACTAGCGGGAGCTGGTGAGCAGTTCTTC; CDR3aa: CASDRLAGAGEQFF
abundance: NA; v_gene: TRBV9; j_gene: TRBJ2-5; d_gene: NA; CDR3nt: TGTGCCAGCAGCGCGGTCGGGGTGAGAGAAGAGACCCAGTACTTC; CDR3aa: CASSAVGVREETQYF
abundance: NA; v_gene: TRBV28; j_gene: TRBJ2-1; d_gene: TRBD2; CDR3nt: TGTGCCAGCAGTTCGGGACTAGCGGGTACCCTACCCATTAACAATGAGCAGTTCTTC; CDR3aa: CASSSGLAGTLPINNEQFF
abundance: NA; v_gene: TRBV19; j_gene: TRBJ2-5; d_gene: NA; CDR3nt: TGTGCCAGTAGTATGTCGAGGCGAGAGACCCAGTACTTC; CDR3aa: CASSMSRRETQYF
abundance: NA; v_gene: TRBV7-9; j_gene: TRBJ2-2; d_gene: NA; CDR3nt: TGTGCCAGCAGCTTAGTTAGTAACACCGGGGAGCTGTTTTTT; CDR3aa: CASSLVSNTGELFF
abundance: NA; v_gene: TRBV19; j_gene: TRBJ1-1; d_gene: NA; CDR3nt: TGTGCCAGTGGCCAGGCGAACACTGAAGCTTTCTTT; CDR3aa: CASGQANTEAFF
abundance: NA; v_gene: TRBV4-1; j_gene: TRBJ2-1; d_gene: TRBD2; CDR3nt: TGCGCCAGCAGCCAAATCAGCGGGAGGACGGTAGGTAATGAGCAGTTCTTC; CDR3aa: CASSQISGRTVGNEQFF
abundance: NA; v_gene: TRBV27; j_gene: TRBJ2-1; d_gene: NA; CDR3nt: TGTGCCAGCAGTTTATCGCGGCTTAATGAGCAGTTCTTC; CDR3aa: CASSLSRLNEQFF
abundance: NA; v_gene: TRBV28; j_gene: TRBJ2-1; d_gene: NA; CDR3nt: TGTGCCAGCAGTTTCTATAGATACAATGAGCAGTTCTTC; CDR3aa: CASSFYRYNEQFF
abundance: NA; v_gene: TRBV11-2; j_gene: TRBJ1-2; d_gene: NA; CDR3nt: TGTGCCAGCAGCTTAAATCCGGGAGTTTCTAACTATGGCTACACCTTC; CDR3aa: CASSLNPGVSNYGYTF
abundance: NA; v_gene: TRBV7-7; j_gene: TRBJ1-5; d_gene: NA; CDR3nt: TGTGCCAGCAGTCAAAACGAGGGGGTCGATCAGCCCCAGCATTTT; CDR3aa: CASSQNEGVDQPQHF
abundance: few; v_gene: TRBV28; j_gene: TRBJ2-7; d_gene: NA; CDR3nt: TGTGCCAGCTCGGACATAGCGGCCTACGAGCAGTACTTC; CDR3aa: CASSDIAAYEQYF
abundance: NA; v_gene: TRBV19; j_gene: TRBJ1-1; d_gene: NA; CDR3nt: TGTGCCAGTAGTCAACGGACGGGAAACACTGAAGCTTTCTTT; CDR3aa: CASSQRTGNTEAFF
abundance: NA; v_gene: TRBV29-1; j_gene: TRBJ2-1; d_gene: NA; CDR3nt: TGCAGCGTTGCAGGAGACAGGAAAGTACATGAGCAGTTCTTC; CDR3aa: CSVAGDRKVHEQFF
abundance: NA; v_gene: TRBV7-9; j_gene: TRBJ2-7; d_gene: TRBD1; CDR3nt: TGTGCCAGCAGCCAGATTAGCGCTCGTTCCGGGACAGGGATCTACGAGCAGTACTTC; CDR3aa: CASSQISARSGTGIYEQYF
abundance: NA; v_gene: TRBV4-2; j_gene: TRBJ1-1; d_gene: NA; CDR3nt: TGTGCCAGCAGCCTCAACAGGGCTGAAGCTTTCTTT; CDR3aa: CASSLNRAEAFF
abundance: few; v_gene: TRBV6-1; j_gene: TRBJ2-1; d_gene: NA; CDR3nt: TGTGCCAGCAGTGAACCCGGGAATGAGCAGTTCTTC; CDR3aa: CASSEPGNEQFF
abundance: NA; v_gene: TRBV7-9; j_gene: TRBJ1-2; d_gene: NA; CDR3nt: TGTGCCAGCAGCTTATCGGGTGGCGGGACGACCTATGGCTACACCTTC; CDR3aa: CASSLSGGGTTYGYTF
abundance: NA; v_gene: TRBV6-5; j_gene: TRBJ1-4; d_gene: NA; CDR3nt: TGTGCCAGCAGTTACTTGGCAGGGAAGGCAAAACTGTTTTTT; CDR3aa: CASSYLAGKAKLFF
abundance: NA; v_gene: TRBV7-9; j_gene: TRBJ2-7; d_gene: NA; CDR3nt: TGTGCCAGCAGCTTAGGCGACAGGAGTGAATCCTACGAGCAGTACTTC; CDR3aa: CASSLGDRSESYEQYF
abundance: NA; v_gene: TRBV29-1; j_gene: TRBJ2-7; d_gene: NA; CDR3nt: TGCAGCGTTGTTTCAGTTTCTTCCTACGAGCAGTACTTC; CDR3aa: CSVVSVSSYEQYF
abundance: NA; v_gene: TRBV10-1; j_gene: TRBJ1-2; d_gene: TRBD1; CDR3nt: TGCGCCAGCAGTGATATGGGACAGGGCCTAAACTATGGCTACACCTTC; CDR3aa: CASSDMGQGLNYGYTF
abundance: once; v_gene: TRBV13; j_gene: TRBJ1-3; d_gene: NA; CDR3nt: TGTGCCAGCAGCCCCCAGGGGAACTCTGGAAACACCATATATTTT; CDR3aa: CASSPQGNSGNTIYF
abundance: NA; v_gene: TRBV6-5; j_gene: TRBJ2-1; d_gene: NA; CDR3nt: TGTGCCACCGTGGGGAGGTTTTCCTCCTACAATGAGCAGTTCTTC; CDR3aa: CATVGRFSSYNEQFF
abundance: NA; v_gene: TRBV2; j_gene: TRBJ1-1; d_gene: NA; CDR3nt: TGTGCCAGCAGGGATCCGGAGGAACCTCGAGTACGAGCTTTCTTT; CDR3aa: CASRDPEEPRVRAFF
abundance: NA; v_gene: TRBV7-8; j_gene: TRBJ1-5; d_gene: TRBD1; CDR3nt: TGTGCCAGCAGCAGAGGACAGGTCAATCAGCCCCAGCATTTT; CDR3aa: CASSRGQVNQPQHF
abundance: NA; v_gene: TRBV29-1; j_gene: TRBJ2-6; d_gene: TRBD1; CDR3nt: TGCAGCGTTATGACAGGGGGCCTCTCTGGGGCCAACGTCCTGACTTTC; CDR3aa: CSVMTGGLSGANVLTF
abundance: NA; v_gene: TRBV5-4; j_gene: TRBJ1-2; d_gene: NA; CDR3nt: TGTGCCAGCAGCTTGGTAGGGATCACGGGGGGCTACACCTTC; CDR3aa: CASSLVGITGGYTF